A selection of T cell receptor beta chains follows, all from one sample in a study of T cell repertoires in cytomegalovirus infection. These receptors have no known antigen. MiXCR, applied by TCRdb to the reads, yields one record per CDR3 protein. The sample includes some 900,000 distinct CDR3 sequences, approximately 29% of them seen just once. Material: cultured CD8+ T cells from PBMCs, obtained from culture after CMV antigen stimulation. The origin of the receptors is a human donor in good health (CMV status not recorded). Some clones in this sample may be carry-over from other donors' samples. The CDR3 runs from the conserved cysteine through the conserved F or W. Fields, in order: V gene, clone size, CDR3 protein. Where a row states a size, it is once, few, many or the class of an expanded clone; other rows omit it.

>TRBV6-1|many
CASRGDEQFF
>TRBV6-5|few
CASSDKGYNNSPLHF
>TRBV12-5|few
CASGLSSSNQPQHF
>TRBV4-1|few
CASSHPGPNEQFF
>TRBV7-9|NA
CASSPDVYQETQYF
>TRBV11-2|NA
CASSHLDPPPTETQYF
>TRBV6-8|NA
CASSYSTGGIGRTEAFF
>TRBV28|few
CASRDRSDTQYF
>TRBV9|NA
CASREGQNYGYTF
>TRBV20-1|few
CSARDLAGAKNIQYF
>TRBV6-6|NA
CASSYSTSRNPYNEQFF
>TRBV7-8|NA
CASSTRGGRTQYF
>TRBV4-1|few
CASSQVSKETQYF
>TRBV6-2/TRBV6-3|NA
CAVGRPYARDTGELFF
>TRBV12-3/TRBV12-4|NA
CASSLGGYLRDEQYF
>TRBV2|few
CASIGQGSNQPQHF
>TRBV6-9|NA
CASSYPELAGNILNEQFF
>TRBV27|NA
CASSLNFPYEQYF
>TRBV6-1|NA
CASSEGQPLEAFF
>TRBV10-2|NA
CASMGQGGTEAFF
>TRBV7-9|NA
CASREDGETQYF
>TRBV7-2|many
CASTYAPDRGDSPLHF
>TRBV25-1|few
CASSDSLAVGYTF
>TRBV7-8|few
CATGQGGSDTQYF
>TRBV7-2|many
CASIDQGPTEAFF
>TRBV6-5|few
CASRDLTAEAFF
>TRBV7-4|NA
CASSSILPSYEQYF
>TRBV24-1|few
CATSDSGINTGELFF
>TRBV5-6|NA
CASSLRTQGPSYNEQFF
>TRBV9|NA
CASSVAPGGRADTQYF
>TRBV6-5|few
CASSPSRRDYYSNQPQHF
>TRBV7-2|many
CASSPPFLGGELFF
>TRBV20-1|NA
CSARGTGGNQPQHF
>TRBV11-3|few
CASSAGTGEDNEQFF
>TRBV7-9|NA
CASSFSSSGPNTEAFF
>TRBV7-9|few
CASSLAWGGGGKNIQYF
>TRBV11-1|NA
CASSLVDRNIQYF
>TRBV7-9|many
CASSITGSQPQHF